Listed below are T cell receptor beta chains from one sample, sequenced in a study of blood T cells in healthy people across ages. Using its own MiXCR run on the 5' RACE reads, TCRdb lists one record per CDR3 protein. The sample holds about 1.5 million distinct CDR3 sequences, around 40% seen once. The source material was blood. Receptors were obtained from a woman aged 18 to 35 in good health. CDR3s include the opening cysteine and the closing phenylalanine or tryptophan. D genes are given only for firm matches. The size entry is marked missing in some rows and otherwise reads once, few, many or a size class.

V: TRBV4-2
J: TRBJ2-6
D: TRBD2
size: .
DNA: TGTGCCAGCAGCCAAGAGAGAGCGGGGGCCCTCTCTGGGGCCAACGTCCTGACTTTC
CDR3: CASSQERAGALSGANVLTF

V: TRBV4-3
J: TRBJ2-1
D: TRBD2
size: few
DNA: TGCGCCAGCAGCAAAACTAGCGGGAGAATTTACGAGCAGTTCTTC
CDR3: CASSKTSGRIYEQFF

V: TRBV4-3
J: TRBJ2-7
D: .
size: .
DNA: TGCGCCAGCAGCCAAGAAGCGGCGGGAATGGTGTACTTC
CDR3: CASSQEAAGMVYF

V: TRBV24-1
J: TRBJ2-1
D: .
size: few
DNA: TGTGCCACCAGTGATCACAGCAGTGATGATGAGCAGTTCTTC
CDR3: CATSDHSSDDEQFF

V: TRBV29-1
J: TRBJ2-5
D: .
size: few
DNA: TGCAGCGTTGATCGGCTAGCTCCTAACATACAAGAGACCCAGTACTTC
CDR3: CSVDRLAPNIQETQYF

V: TRBV6-2/TRBV6-3
J: TRBJ1-6
D: .
size: .
DNA: TGTGCCAGCAGCGCACTAGGACCAAGTAGTTCACCCCTCCACTTT
CDR3: CASSALGPSSSPLHF

V: TRBV20-1
J: TRBJ2-7
D: TRBD1
size: few
DNA: TGCAGTGCTAGTAGGACAGGGGCCTACGAGCAGTACTTC
CDR3: CSASRTGAYEQYF

V: TRBV7-9
J: TRBJ1-1
D: .
size: few
DNA: TGTGCCAGCGTCGCAGGCATGAACACTGAAGCTTTCTTT
CDR3: CASVAGMNTEAFF

V: TRBV5-1
J: TRBJ2-3
D: .
size: few
DNA: TGCGCCAGCAGCTATTACCCCTATAGGGTCTATAGCACAGATACGCAGTATTTT
CDR3: CASSYYPYRVYSTDTQYF

V: TRBV29-1
J: TRBJ2-1
D: TRBD2
size: few
DNA: TGCAGCGTTGAAGCGAGCGGGAGGGCCTTCAATGAGCAGTTCTTC
CDR3: CSVEASGRAFNEQFF

V: TRBV4-3
J: TRBJ2-7
D: .
size: few
DNA: TGCGCCAGCAGCCAAGACATATGGGCGGGGAGCTCCTACAATGAGCAGTACTTC
CDR3: CASSQDIWAGSSYNEQYF

V: TRBV10-1
J: TRBJ2-5
D: TRBD1
size: .
DNA: TGCGCCAGCAGTGCCGGGACAGGGAGGAATGAGCAGTACTTC
CDR3: CASSAGTGRNEQYF

V: TRBV27
J: TRBJ2-1
D: TRBD2
size: .
DNA: TGTGCCACCTCGACTAGCGGGGCCGCCTACAATGAGCAGTTCTTC
CDR3: CATSTSGAAYNEQFF

V: TRBV20-1
J: TRBJ2-3
D: .
size: few
DNA: TGCAGTGCTAGTGACCTTCGGTGGAGGGTAACGGGCACAGATACGCAGTATTTT
CDR3: CSASDLRWRVTGTDTQYF

V: TRBV4-1
J: TRBJ1-4
D: .
size: .
DNA: TGCGCCAGCAGCCAGGGACCCCTCAGGACAGCAACTAATGAAAAACTGTTTTTT
CDR3: CASSQGPLRTATNEKLFF

V: TRBV20-1
J: TRBJ1-1
D: .
size: .
DNA: TGCAGTGCTCCAAGACCGACTAACACTGAAGCTTTCTTT
CDR3: CSAPRPTNTEAFF

V: TRBV5-6
J: TRBJ2-3
D: .
size: few
DNA: TGTGCCAGCAGCCTTAGAATTTCGTCTAGCACAGATACGCAGTATTTT
CDR3: CASSLRISSSTDTQYF

V: TRBV5-1
J: TRBJ2-7
D: TRBD2
size: .
DNA: TGCGCCAGCAGCTTGTTGGCTAGCGGCACCTACGAGCAGTACTTC
CDR3: CASSLLASGTYEQYF

V: TRBV24-1
J: TRBJ2-1
D: TRBD2
size: few
DNA: TGTGCCACCAGTGACAGACTAGCGGGGGGGCGCAATGAGCAGTTCTTC
CDR3: CATSDRLAGGRNEQFF

V: TRBV6-5
J: TRBJ2-7
D: .
size: once
DNA: TGTGCCAGCAGCTGGGACCTCCGAGCCCACGAGCAGTACTTC
CDR3: CASSWDLRAHEQYF

V: TRBV29-1
J: TRBJ2-1
D: .
size: .
DNA: TGCAGCGTTGAAGGACTAGTAGGCAATGAGCAGTTCTTC
CDR3: CSVEGLVGNEQFF

V: TRBV4-1
J: TRBJ2-5
D: .
size: few
DNA: TGCGCCAGCAGCCAAGTAATTAGCCCGGGGGCCCAGTACTTC
CDR3: CASSQVISPGAQYF

V: TRBV20-1
J: TRBJ2-1
D: TRBD1
size: .
DNA: TGCAGTGCCCACCGACAGGGCATAGGCAGGAATGAGCAGTTCTTC
CDR3: CSAHRQGIGRNEQFF

V: TRBV12-3/TRBV12-4
J: TRBJ2-3
D: .
size: few
DNA: TGTGCCAGTAGTTTAGGGTCGGGGGCACTCACAGATACGCAGTATTTT
CDR3: CASSLGSGALTDTQYF

V: TRBV20-1
J: TRBJ2-5
D: TRBD2
size: .
DNA: TGCAGTGCCTCCCAGCGGGGGGGCTTGGAGACCCAGTACTTC
CDR3: CSASQRGGLETQYF

V: TRBV15
J: TRBJ2-4
D: .
size: .
DNA: TGTGCCACCAGCAGAGAAATTGGGGGGGCGAGGAACATTCAGTACTTC
CDR3: CATSREIGGARNIQYF

V: TRBV6-2/TRBV6-3
J: TRBJ2-1
D: .
size: few
DNA: TGTGCCAGCAGTTACATTAGGGTCCGGGCAACCTACAATGAGCAGTTCTTC
CDR3: CASSYIRVRATYNEQFF

V: TRBV11-2
J: TRBJ2-7
D: .
size: .
DNA: TGTGCCAGCAGCTGGGAGAGGGCCAGAAGCGAGCGGTACTTC
CDR3: CASSWERARSERYF